This entry lists 15 T cell receptor beta chains sequenced from one sample in a study of blood T cell repertoires in COVID-19. The data were produced by immunoSEQ multiplex PCR, yet TCRdb's version contains in-frame clones alone and is incomplete. The sample contains 90,000 to 130,000 clones, approximately 83% of which appear only once. Material for sequencing was peripheral blood. Every receptor here comes from a woman in her seventies with acute or convalescent COVID-19.

The gene calls are TRBV6-1 and TRBJ1-2; D remains ambiguous. Germline CDR1 reads MNHNS; CDR2 reads SASEGT. The CDR3 runs to 15 residues. V lost 2 bases to trimming and J lost 4 bases, with 14 bases between them. In DNA, the CDR3 is TGTGCCAGCAGTGAACGGGAGGGTTATGGCTATGGCTACACCTTC. Its protein is CASSEREGYGYGYTF.

The chain has TRBV19 and TRBJ1-5, with D perhaps matching TRBD1 (6 bases). V shed 1 base and J shed 7 bases, with 14 bases lying between them. There are 15 residues in the CDR3. CDR1 and CDR2 (germline): LNHDA, SQIVND (reference sequence). The chain's CDR3 is CASSIGLGGNQPQHF. As DNA, the CDR3 is TGTGCCAGTAGTATAGGTTTAGGGGGAAACCAGCCCCAGCATTTT.

The rearrangement joins TRBV4-2 to TRBJ2-1, with TRBD2 as a possible D gene (5 bases). CDR3 length: 16 amino acids. V lost 0 bases and J 8 bases, leaving 17 bases between the germline ends. Germline V gene data show CDR1 as LGHNA and CDR2 as YNFKEQ. The CDR3 reads CASSQDGLSWDDEQFF. The CDR3 DNA reads as TGTGCCAGCAGCCAAGATGGACTCTCCTGGGATGATGAGCAGTTCTTC.

The chain carries TRBV11-2 and TRBJ2-5; tentative D call: TRBD1 (6 bases). Germline-derived CDR1 and CDR2 are SGHAT and FQNNGV. This CDR3 is built from 16 residues. Between the trimmed V and J ends, which lost 5 bases and 0 bases, there was a span of 16 bases. CDR3 region: CASSPRTETYQETQYF. CDR3 in DNA: TGTGCCAGCAGCCCACGGACAGAGACGTACCAAGAGACCCAGTACTTC.

V is TRBV7-3 and J is TRBJ2-1, with D perhaps matching TRBD2 (6 bases). The CDR3 is 13 residues long. Germline V gene data show CDR1 as SGHTA and CDR2 as FQGTGA. Trimming took off 6 bases at V and 8 bases at J, with 14 bases between the two ends. CDR3 DNA: TGTGCCAGCAGTAGGGGAGGAGGGGATGAGCAGTTCTTC. It specifies CASSRGGGDEQFF. Complete variable domain (other parts from reference TRBV7-3 and TRBJ2-1): GAGVSQTPSNKVTEKGKYVELRCDPISGHTALYWYRQSLGQGPEFLIYFQGTGAADDSGLPNDRFFAVRPEGSVSTLKIQRTERGDSAVYLCASSRGGGDEQFFGPGTRLTVL.

DNA for the CDR3: TGTGCCAGCAGCCAATTTGGAGGAGAGGGCTACACCTTC. The encoded protein is CASSQFGGEGYTF. The chain uses TRBV16 and TRBJ1-2, with unresolved D. V was cut by 1 base and J by 8 bases, with 11 bases left in between. The germline gives CDR1 KGHSY, CDR2 FQNENV. The CDR3 has 13 amino acids.

The chain has TRBV21-1 and TRBJ2-1; the listed D gene, TRBD1, was not tested against the DNA. TRBV21-1 has pseudogene status. The CDR3 contains 15 residues. This CDR3 reads CASSKALGTGYEQFF. DNA of the CDR3: TGTGCCAGCAGCAAAGCGCTCGGCACAGGGTATGAGCAGTTCTTC.

This rearrangement joins TRBV14 to TRBJ1-2, with D uncertain. Trimming stripped 1 base from V and 8 bases from J, with 14 bases between. CDR3 length: 14 amino acids. Germline lookup yields CDR1 SGHDN and CDR2 FVKESK. The CDR3 nucleotides read TGTGCCAGCAGCCAAGCCCGCGAGGGCGGAGGCTACACCTTC. Its translation is CASSQAREGGGYTF.

V is TRBV5-1 and J is TRBJ2-6, with 8 bases that match TRBD1. With V trimmed by 2 bases and J by 4 bases, 14 bases remained unmatched. Germline CDR1 and CDR2: SGHRS and YFSETQ. The length of the CDR3 is 19 residues. CDR3 sequence: CASSFGDRRGLSGANVLTF. CDR3 DNA: TGCGCCAGCAGCTTTGGGGACCGCAGGGGGCTCTCGGGGGCCAACGTCCTGACTTTC. Together with reference TRBV5-1 and TRBJ2-6, the CDR3 gives the full variable domain: KAGVTQTPRYLIKTRGQQVTLSCSPISGHRSVSWYQQTPGQGLQFLFEYFSETQRNKGNFPGRFSGRQFSNSRSEMNVSTLELGDSALYLCASSFGDRRGLSGANVLTFGAGSRLTVL.

This chain connects TRBV3-1 (or the pseudogene TRBV3-2) to TRBJ1-5; 9 bases agree with TRBD1. Germline CDR1 is LGHDT and CDR2 is YNNKEL (reference sequence). V shed 4 bases, J shed 6 bases, and the junction held 4 bases outside the gene matches. The CDR3 contains 14 residues. The CDR3 DNA reads as TGTGCCAGCAGCCTCGACAGGGGGGGTCAGCCCCAGCATTTT. This sequence encodes CASSLDRGGQPQHF.

V usage is TRBV3-1 (or the pseudogene TRBV3-2) and J usage is TRBJ2-2, with 10 bases matching TRBD2. The CDR3 has 16 residues. Germline CDR1 reads LGHDT; CDR2 reads YNNKEL (reference sequence). The J segment lost 7 bases and the V segment lost 4 bases, leaving 9 bases of the junction unmatched. The CDR3 protein is CASSPWSGRAGGELFF. CDR3 nucleotides: TGTGCCAGCAGCCCATGGAGCGGGAGGGCCGGCGGGGAGCTGTTTTTT.

The chain links TRBV12-3 or TRBV12-4 to TRBJ1-1, with unresolved D. Trimming took off 6 bases at V and 5 bases at J, with 10 bases between the two ends. The CDR3 consists of 12 residues. The CDR3 DNA sequence: TGTGCCAGCAGCCGCCCGGGGACTGAAGCTTTCTTT. Encoded protein: CASSRPGTEAFF.

The genes are TRBV18 and TRBJ2-7; TRBD2 matches at 7 bases. The germline V gene encodes CDR1 KGHSH and CDR2 LQKENI. The CDR3 extends over 13 amino acids. V was clipped by 4 bases and J by 3 bases; unmatched bases: 3. CDR3 in amino acids: CASSRGRDYEQYF. The CDR3 DNA reads TGTGCCAGCTCACGTGGGAGGGACTACGAGCAGTACTTC.

The chain uses TRBV11-2 and TRBJ2-7, with 9 bases lining up with TRBD1. CDR1 SGHAT and CDR2 FQNNGV come from the germline V gene. The CDR3 sequence is 15 residues long. The V and J ends lost 0 bases and 5 bases, in that order; junction bases with no gene match: 5. The DNA for the CDR3 is TGTGCCAGCAGCTTAGAGGGACAGGGATATGACGAGCAGTACTTC. Protein: CASSLEGQGYDEQYF.

About this clone: The sample contains more than one DNA sequence encoding this CDR3. The chain joins TRBV6-5 to TRBJ1-5; 10 bases match TRBD1. V lost 6 bases, J lost 2 bases, and 1 base stayed unmatched. Germline values: CDR1 MNHEY, CDR2 SVGAGI. The CDR3 length is 14 residues. CDR3 DNA sequence: TGTGCCAGCAGGGGGACAGGGGGCAATCAGCCCCAGCATTTT. Its translation is CASRGTGGNQPQHF.